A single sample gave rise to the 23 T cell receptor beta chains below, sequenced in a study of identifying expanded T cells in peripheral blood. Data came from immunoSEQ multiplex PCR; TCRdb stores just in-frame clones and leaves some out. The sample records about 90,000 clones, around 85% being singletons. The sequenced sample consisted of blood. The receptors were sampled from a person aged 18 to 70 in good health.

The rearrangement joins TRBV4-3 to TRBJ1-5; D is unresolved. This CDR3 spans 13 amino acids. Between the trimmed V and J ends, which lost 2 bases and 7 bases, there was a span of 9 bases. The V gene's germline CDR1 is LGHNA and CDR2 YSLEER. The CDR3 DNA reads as TGCGCCAGCAGCCAATGGAGGGCGCAGCCCCAGCATTTT. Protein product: CASSQWRAQPQHF.

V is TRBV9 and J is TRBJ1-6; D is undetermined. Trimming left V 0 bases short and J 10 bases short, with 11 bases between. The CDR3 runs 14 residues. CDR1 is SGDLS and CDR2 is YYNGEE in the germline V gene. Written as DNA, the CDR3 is TGTGCCAGCAGCGTAGTTGGCGCTGGCTCACCCCTCCACTTT. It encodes CASSVVGAGSPLHF.

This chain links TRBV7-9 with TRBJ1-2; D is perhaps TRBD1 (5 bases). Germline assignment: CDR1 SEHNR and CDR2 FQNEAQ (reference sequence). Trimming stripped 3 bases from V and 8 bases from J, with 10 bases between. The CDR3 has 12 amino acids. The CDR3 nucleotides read TGTGCCAGCAGCTTTAGCGGGGGAGGCTACACCTTC. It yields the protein CASSFSGGGYTF.

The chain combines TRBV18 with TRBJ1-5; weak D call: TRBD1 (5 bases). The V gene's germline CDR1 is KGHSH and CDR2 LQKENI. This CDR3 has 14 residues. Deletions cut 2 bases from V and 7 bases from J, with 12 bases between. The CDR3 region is CASSPSQGAQPQHF. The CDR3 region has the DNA TGTGCCAGCTCACCAAGTCAGGGTGCGCAGCCCCAGCATTTT.

The DNA for the CDR3 is TGTGCCTGGAGTGTAGGGGTGGGCGAGCAGTACTTC. The encoded protein is CAWSVGVGEQYF. J is TRBJ2-7 and V is TRBV30; D possibly corresponds to TRBD1 (5 bases). V was pared by 0 bases and J by 6 bases, with 9 bases between. CDR3 length: 12 residues. Germline V gives CDR1 GTSNPN, CDR2 SVGIG (reference sequence).

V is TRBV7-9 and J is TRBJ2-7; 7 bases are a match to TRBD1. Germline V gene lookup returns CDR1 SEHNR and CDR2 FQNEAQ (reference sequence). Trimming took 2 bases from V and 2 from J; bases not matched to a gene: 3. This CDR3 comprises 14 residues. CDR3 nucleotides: TGTGCCAGCAGCTTATCCGGGACAGCCTACGAGCAGTACTTC. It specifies CASSLSGTAYEQYF.

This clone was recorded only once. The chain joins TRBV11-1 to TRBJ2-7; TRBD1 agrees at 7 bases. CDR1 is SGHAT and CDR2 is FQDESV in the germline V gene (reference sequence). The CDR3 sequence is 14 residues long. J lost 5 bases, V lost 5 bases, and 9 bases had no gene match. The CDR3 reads CASSIGGPSNEQYF. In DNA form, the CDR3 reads TGTGCCAGCAGCATAGGGGGCCCCTCAAACGAGCAGTACTTC.

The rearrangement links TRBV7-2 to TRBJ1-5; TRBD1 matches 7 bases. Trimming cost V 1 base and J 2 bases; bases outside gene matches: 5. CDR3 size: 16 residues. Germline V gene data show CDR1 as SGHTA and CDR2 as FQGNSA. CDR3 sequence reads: CASSLGQGMGNQPQHF. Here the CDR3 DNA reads TGTGCCAGCAGCTTAGGACAGGGAATGGGCAATCAGCCCCAGCATTTT.

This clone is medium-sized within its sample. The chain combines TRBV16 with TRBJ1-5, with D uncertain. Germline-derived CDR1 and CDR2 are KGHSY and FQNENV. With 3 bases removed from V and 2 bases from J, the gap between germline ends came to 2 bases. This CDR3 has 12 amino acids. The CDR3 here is CASSQGNQPQHF. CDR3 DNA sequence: TGTGCCAGCAGCCAGGGCAATCAGCCCCAGCATTTT.

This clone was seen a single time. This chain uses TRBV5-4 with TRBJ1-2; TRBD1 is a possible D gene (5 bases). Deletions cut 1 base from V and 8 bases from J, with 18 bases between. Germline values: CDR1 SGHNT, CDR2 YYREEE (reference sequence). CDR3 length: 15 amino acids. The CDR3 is CASSLLGGDLGGYTF. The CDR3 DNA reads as TGTGCCAGCAGCTTGCTCGGGGGGGATTTGGGAGGCTACACCTTC.

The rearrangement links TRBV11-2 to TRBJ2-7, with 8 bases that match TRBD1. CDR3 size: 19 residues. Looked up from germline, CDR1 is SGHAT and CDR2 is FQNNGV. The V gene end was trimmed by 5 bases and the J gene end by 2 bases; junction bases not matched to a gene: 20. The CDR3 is CASSLDGDSGQGSTYEQYF. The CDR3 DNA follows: TGTGCCAGCAGCCTCGATGGGGATTCCGGACAGGGTTCGACCTACGAGCAGTACTTC.

The CDR3 DNA follows: TGTGCCTGGAGTGTAACCGGGAGCAATCAGCCCCAGCATTTT. Protein sequence: CAWSVTGSNQPQHF. The V call is TRBV30, the J call TRBJ1-5; no clear D. The CDR3 loop spans 14 amino acids. V was trimmed by 0 bases and J by 1 base, leaving 7 bases between them. CDR1 is GTSNPN and CDR2 is SVGIG in the germline V gene (reference sequence).

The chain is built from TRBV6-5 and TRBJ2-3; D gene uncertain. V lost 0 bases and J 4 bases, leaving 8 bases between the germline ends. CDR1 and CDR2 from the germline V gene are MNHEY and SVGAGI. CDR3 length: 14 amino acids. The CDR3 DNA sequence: TGTGCCAGCAGTTACTCCCACCTGGCAGATACGCAGTATTTT. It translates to CASSYSHLADTQYF.

In DNA, the CDR3 is TGTGCCTGGGGGACAGTCCAAGAGACCCAGTACTTC. As protein: CAWGTVQETQYF. The chain carries TRBV30 and TRBJ2-5; 7 bases match TRBD1. The CDR3 loop spans 12 amino acids. After removal of 5 bases from V and 1 base from J, the junction contained 1 base not matched to a gene. Germline lookup yields CDR1 GTSNPN and CDR2 SVGIG (reference sequence).

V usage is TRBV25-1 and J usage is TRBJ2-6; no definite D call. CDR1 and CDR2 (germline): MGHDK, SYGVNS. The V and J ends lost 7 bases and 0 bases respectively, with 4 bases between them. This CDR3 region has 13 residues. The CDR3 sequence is CASTPSGANVLTF. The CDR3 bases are TGTGCCAGCACGCCCTCTGGGGCCAACGTCCTGACTTTC.

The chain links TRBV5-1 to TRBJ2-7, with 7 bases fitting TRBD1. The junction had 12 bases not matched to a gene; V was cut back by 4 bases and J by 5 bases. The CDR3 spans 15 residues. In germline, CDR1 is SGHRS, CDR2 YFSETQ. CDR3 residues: CASSDPGTAPNEQYF. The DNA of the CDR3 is TGCGCCAGCAGCGACCCCGGGACAGCCCCCAACGAGCAGTACTTC.

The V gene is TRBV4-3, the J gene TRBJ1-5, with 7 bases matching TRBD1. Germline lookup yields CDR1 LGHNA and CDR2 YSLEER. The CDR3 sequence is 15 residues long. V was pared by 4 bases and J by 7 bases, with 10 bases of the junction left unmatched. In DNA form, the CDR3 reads TGCGCCAGCAGCCCCGGAACAGGGGATAGGCAGCCCCAGCATTTT. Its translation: CASSPGTGDRQPQHF.

CDR3 sequence (DNA): TGCGCCAGCAGCCCGGTGGCAGAGGCGGGAGGAAACACCATATATTTT. Protein sequence: CASSPVAEAGGNTIYF. This chain uses TRBV5-1 with TRBJ1-3, with no clear D. Trimming stripped 4 bases from V and 4 bases from J, with 18 bases between. CDR1 and CDR2 from the germline V gene are SGHRS and YFSETQ. The CDR3 is 16 amino acids. Filled out from reference TRBV5-1 and TRBJ1-3, the complete variable domain reads KAGVTQTPRYLIKTRGQQVTLSCSPISGHRSVSWYQQTPGQGLQFLFEYFSETQRNKGNFPGRFSGRQFSNSRSEMNVSTLELGDSALYLCASSPVAEAGGNTIYFGEGSWLTVV.

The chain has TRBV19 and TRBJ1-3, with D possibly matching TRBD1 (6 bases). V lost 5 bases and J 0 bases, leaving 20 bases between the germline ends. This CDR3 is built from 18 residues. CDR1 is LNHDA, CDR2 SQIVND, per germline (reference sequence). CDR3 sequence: CASSARDTQSFSGNTIYF. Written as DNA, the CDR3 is TGTGCCAGTAGTGCCCGGGACACCCAAAGCTTCTCTGGAAACACCATATATTTT.

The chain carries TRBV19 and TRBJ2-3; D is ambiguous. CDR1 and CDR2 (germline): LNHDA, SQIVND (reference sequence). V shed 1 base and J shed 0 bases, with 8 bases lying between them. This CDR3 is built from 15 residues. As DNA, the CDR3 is TGTGCCAGTAGTATAGGCTCACAGAGCACAGATACGCAGTATTTT. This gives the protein CASSIGSQSTDTQYF. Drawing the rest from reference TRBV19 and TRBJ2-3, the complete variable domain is DGGITQSPKYLFRKEGQNVTLSCEQNLNHDAMYWYRQDPGQGLRLIYYSQIVNDFQKGDIAEGYSVSREKKESFPLTVTSAQKNPTAFYLCASSIGSQSTDTQYFGPGTRLTVL.

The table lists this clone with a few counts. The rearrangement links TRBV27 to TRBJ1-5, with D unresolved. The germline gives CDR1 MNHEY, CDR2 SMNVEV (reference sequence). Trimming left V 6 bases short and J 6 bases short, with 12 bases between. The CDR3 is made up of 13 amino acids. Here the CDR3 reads CASSSILFQPQHF. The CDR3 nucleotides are TGTGCCAGCAGCTCTATCCTGTTTCAGCCCCAGCATTTT.

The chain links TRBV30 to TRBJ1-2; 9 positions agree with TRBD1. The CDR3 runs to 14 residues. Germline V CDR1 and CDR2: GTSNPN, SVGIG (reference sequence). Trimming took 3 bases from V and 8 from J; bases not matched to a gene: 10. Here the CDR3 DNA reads TGTGCCTGGAGGACGGACAGGGGAAGAAAGGGCTACACCTTC. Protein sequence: CAWRTDRGRKGYTF.

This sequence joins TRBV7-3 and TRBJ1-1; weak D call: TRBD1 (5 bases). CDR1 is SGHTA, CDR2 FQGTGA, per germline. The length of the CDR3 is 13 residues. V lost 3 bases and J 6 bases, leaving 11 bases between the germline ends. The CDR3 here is CASSLRRGSEAFF. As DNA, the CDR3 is TGTGCCAGCAGCTTGCGGCGGGGCTCTGAAGCTTTCTTT.